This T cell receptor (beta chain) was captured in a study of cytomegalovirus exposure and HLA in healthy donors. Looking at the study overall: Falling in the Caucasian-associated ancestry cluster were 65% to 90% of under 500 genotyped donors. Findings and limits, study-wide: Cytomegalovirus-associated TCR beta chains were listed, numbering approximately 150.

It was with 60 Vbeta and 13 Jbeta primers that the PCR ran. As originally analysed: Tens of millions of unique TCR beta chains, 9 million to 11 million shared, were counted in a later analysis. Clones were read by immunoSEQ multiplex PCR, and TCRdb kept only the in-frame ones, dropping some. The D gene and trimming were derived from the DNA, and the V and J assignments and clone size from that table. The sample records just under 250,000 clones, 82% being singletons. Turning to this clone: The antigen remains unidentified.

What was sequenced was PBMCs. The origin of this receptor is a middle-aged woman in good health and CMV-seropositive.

The CDR3 DNA sequence: TGTGCCAGCAGCTCCGGGACAGGGTCAACTAATGAAAAACTGTTTTTT. Protein product: CASSSGTGSTNEKLFF. The chain couples TRBV11-2 to TRBJ1-4, with 9 bases identical to TRBD1. The V segment lost 4 bases and the J segment 0 bases; nucleotides outside the gene matches: 3. From germline, CDR1 is SGHAT and CDR2 FQNNGV. This CDR3 has 16 residues. The variable domain in full, completed from reference TRBV11-2 and TRBJ1-4, reads EAGVAQSPRYKIIEKRQSVAFWCNPISGHATLYWYQQILGQGPKLLIQFQNNGVVDDSQLPKDRFSAERLKGVDSTLKIQPAKLEDSAVYLCASSSGTGSTNEKLFFGSGTQLSVL.